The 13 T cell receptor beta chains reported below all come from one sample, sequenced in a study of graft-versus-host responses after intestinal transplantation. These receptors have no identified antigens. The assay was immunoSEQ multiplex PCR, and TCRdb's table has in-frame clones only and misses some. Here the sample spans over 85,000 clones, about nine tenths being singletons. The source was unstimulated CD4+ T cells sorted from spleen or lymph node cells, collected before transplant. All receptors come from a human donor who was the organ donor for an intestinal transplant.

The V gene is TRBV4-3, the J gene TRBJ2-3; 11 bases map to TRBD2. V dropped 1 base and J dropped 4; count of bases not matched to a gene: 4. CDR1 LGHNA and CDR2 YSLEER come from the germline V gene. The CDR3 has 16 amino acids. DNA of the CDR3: TGCGCCAGCAGCCAAGTAGCGGGGGGGCCGGCAGATACGCAGTATTTT. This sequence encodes CASSQVAGGPADTQYF.

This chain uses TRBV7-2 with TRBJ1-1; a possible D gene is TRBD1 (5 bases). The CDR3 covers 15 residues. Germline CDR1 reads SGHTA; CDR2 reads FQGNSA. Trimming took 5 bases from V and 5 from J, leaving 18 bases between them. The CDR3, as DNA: TGTGCCAGCAGCACCGATTGGGGCTGGGGAACTGAAGCTTTCTTT. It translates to CASSTDWGWGTEAFF.

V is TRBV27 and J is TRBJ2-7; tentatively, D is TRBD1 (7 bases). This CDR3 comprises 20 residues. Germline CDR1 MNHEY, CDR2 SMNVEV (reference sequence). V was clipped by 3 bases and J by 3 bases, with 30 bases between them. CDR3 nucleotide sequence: TGTGCCAGCAGTTTGGGGGGACTGGACAGGTACGCCCGAAAGAACTACGAGCAGTACTTC. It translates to CASSLGGLDRYARKNYEQYF.

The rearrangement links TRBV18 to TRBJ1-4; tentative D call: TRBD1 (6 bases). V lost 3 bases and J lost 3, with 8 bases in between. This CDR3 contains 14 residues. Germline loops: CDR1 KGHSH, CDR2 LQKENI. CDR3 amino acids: CASSPGAANEKLFF. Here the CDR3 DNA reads TGTGCCAGCTCACCGGGGGCCGCTAATGAAAAACTGTTTTTT.

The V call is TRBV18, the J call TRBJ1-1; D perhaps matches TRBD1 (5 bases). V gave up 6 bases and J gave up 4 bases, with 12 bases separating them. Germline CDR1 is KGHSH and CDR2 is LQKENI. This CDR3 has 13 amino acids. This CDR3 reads CASSADTFTEAFF. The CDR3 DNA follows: TGTGCCAGCTCCGCGGACACCTTCACTGAAGCTTTCTTT.

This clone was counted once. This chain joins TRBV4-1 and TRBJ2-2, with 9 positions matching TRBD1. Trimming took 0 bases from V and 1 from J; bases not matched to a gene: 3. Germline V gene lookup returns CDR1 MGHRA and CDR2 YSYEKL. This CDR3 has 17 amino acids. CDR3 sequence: CASSQDPGQGNTGELFF. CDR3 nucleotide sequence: TGCGCCAGCAGCCAAGATCCGGGACAGGGGAACACCGGGGAGCTGTTTTTT.

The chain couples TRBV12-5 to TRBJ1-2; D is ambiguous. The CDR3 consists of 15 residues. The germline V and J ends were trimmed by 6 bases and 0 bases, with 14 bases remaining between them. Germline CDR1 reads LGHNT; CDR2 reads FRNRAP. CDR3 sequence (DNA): TGTGCTAGTGGACTAACGGGTAGTCCTAACTATGGCTACACCTTC. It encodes CASGLTGSPNYGYTF.

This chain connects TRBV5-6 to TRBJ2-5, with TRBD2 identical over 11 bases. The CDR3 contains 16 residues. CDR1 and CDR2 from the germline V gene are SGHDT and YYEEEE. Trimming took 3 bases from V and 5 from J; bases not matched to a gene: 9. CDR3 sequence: CASSSIPSGGYETQYF. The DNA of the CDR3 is TGTGCCAGCAGCTCGATTCCTAGCGGGGGGTATGAGACCCAGTACTTC.

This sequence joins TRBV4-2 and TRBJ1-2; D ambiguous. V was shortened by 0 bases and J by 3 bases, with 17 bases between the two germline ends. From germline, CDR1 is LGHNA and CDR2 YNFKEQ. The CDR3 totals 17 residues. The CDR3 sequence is CASSQDEAQAVYYGYTF. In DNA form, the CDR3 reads TGTGCCAGCAGCCAAGATGAAGCTCAGGCTGTCTACTATGGCTACACCTTC.

The CDR3 nucleotides are TGTGCCAGCAGTGAGTGGCGGGGGACCCAGTACTTC. This translates into CASSEWRGTQYF. The V call is TRBV6-1, the J call TRBJ2-5; D is perhaps TRBD2 (6 bases). This CDR3 has 12 residues. CDR1 and CDR2 from the germline V gene are MNHNS and SASEGT. V lost 3 bases and J lost 7, with 9 bases in between.

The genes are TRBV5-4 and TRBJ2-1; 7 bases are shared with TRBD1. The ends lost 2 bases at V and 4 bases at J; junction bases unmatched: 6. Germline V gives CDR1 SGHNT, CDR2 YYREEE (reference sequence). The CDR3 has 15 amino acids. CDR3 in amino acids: CASSFFGTAYNEQFF. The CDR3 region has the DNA TGTGCCAGCAGCTTCTTCGGGACAGCATACAATGAGCAGTTCTTC.

CDR3 protein: CASSRDRGTWAGGLFF. CDR3 nucleotide sequence: TGTGCCAGCAGCCGCGACCGGGGGACCTGGGCCGGAGGGCTGTTTTTT. This chain connects TRBV7-2 to TRBJ2-2, with a tentative D call TRBD2 (6 bases). Germline CDR1 reads SGHTA; CDR2 reads FQGNSA. The ends were cut back, 5 bases at V and 13 bases at J, with 26 bases in the middle. The CDR3 runs to 16 residues.

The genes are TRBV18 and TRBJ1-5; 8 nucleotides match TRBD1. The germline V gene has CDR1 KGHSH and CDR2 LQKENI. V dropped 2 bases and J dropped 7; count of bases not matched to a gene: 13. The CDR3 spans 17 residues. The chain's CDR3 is CASSPSQGARGGQPQHF. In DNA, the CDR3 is TGTGCCAGCTCACCATCCCAGGGGGCGCGGGGAGGACAGCCCCAGCATTTT.